The rows below give T cell receptor beta chains drawn from one sample of a study of blood T cell repertoires in COVID-19. The data were produced by immunoSEQ multiplex PCR, yet TCRdb's version contains in-frame clones alone and is incomplete. Here the sample spans some 200,000 clones, 80% being singletons. The material sequenced was peripheral blood. The receptors stem from a human donor in a cohort sampled during active COVID-19. Both conserved end residues are part of each CDR3. A D gene is named only where the DNA matches it firmly. Rows may omit the clone size; those that give it use once, few, many or a size class.

j_gene | d_gene | v_gene | abundance | CDR3nt | CDR3aa
TRBJ2-2 | TRBD1 | TRBV6-5 | . | TGTGCCAGCAGGGGGGACAGGGGAGGCACCGGGGAGCTGTTTTTT | CASRGDRGGTGELFF
TRBJ2-1 | . | TRBV19 | . | TGTGCCAGTAACCTAGCGCCCTACAATGAGCAGTTCTTC | CASNLAPYNEQFF
TRBJ2-2 | . | TRBV9 | . | TGTGCCAGCAGCGTCGAGGACAGTAACACCGGGGAGCTGTTTTTT | CASSVEDSNTGELFF
TRBJ1-2 | . | TRBV11-2 | . | TGTGCCAGCAGCCCCCGGAGCATACTCTATGGCTACACCTTC | CASSPRSILYGYTF
TRBJ2-7 | TRBD1 | TRBV6-5 | . | TGTGCCAGCACTCGGGGGACAGGGGTCAGGGAGCAGTACTTC | CASTRGTGVREQYF
TRBJ2-1 | . | TRBV29-1 | . | TGCAGCGCTATGGGACAACGCTCCTACAATGAGCAGTTCTTC | CSAMGQRSYNEQFF
TRBJ2-3 | TRBD2 | TRBV18 | . | TGTGCCAGCTCCCTTACCCGGGGGGGAGCCCGCATGGATACGCAGTATTTT | CASSLTRGGARMDTQYF
TRBJ1-4 | . | TRBV15 | few | TGTGCCACCAGCAGAGGGGCGGGGGCGAATGAAAAACTGTTTTTT | CATSRGAGANEKLFF
TRBJ2-5 | TRBD1 | TRBV19 | . | TGTGCCAGTAGGGAACGACAGGGTCGAGAGACCCAGTACTTC | CASRERQGRETQYF
TRBJ2-7 | TRBD1 | TRBV7-9 | . | TGTGCCAGCAGCTCAAGGACAGGGGGCAACGAGCAGTACTTC | CASSSRTGGNEQYF
TRBJ2-3 | TRBD2 | TRBV18 | few | TGTGCCAGCTCACCAGAACTAGCGGGAGTGACAGATACGCAGTATTTT | CASSPELAGVTDTQYF
TRBJ2-5 | . | TRBV19 | . | TGTGCCAGTAGTATATGGTCGGGAGAGGCAGAGACCCAGTACTTC | CASSIWSGEAETQYF
TRBJ2-2 | TRBD1 | TRBV3-1/TRBV3-2 | . | TGTGCCAGCGGACAGGCTACCACCGGGGAGCTGTTTTTT | CASGQATTGELFF
TRBJ2-5 | . | TRBV7-3 | . | TGTGCCAGCAGCTTTGGGGGGAACCAAGAGACCCAGTACTTC | CASSFGGNQETQYF